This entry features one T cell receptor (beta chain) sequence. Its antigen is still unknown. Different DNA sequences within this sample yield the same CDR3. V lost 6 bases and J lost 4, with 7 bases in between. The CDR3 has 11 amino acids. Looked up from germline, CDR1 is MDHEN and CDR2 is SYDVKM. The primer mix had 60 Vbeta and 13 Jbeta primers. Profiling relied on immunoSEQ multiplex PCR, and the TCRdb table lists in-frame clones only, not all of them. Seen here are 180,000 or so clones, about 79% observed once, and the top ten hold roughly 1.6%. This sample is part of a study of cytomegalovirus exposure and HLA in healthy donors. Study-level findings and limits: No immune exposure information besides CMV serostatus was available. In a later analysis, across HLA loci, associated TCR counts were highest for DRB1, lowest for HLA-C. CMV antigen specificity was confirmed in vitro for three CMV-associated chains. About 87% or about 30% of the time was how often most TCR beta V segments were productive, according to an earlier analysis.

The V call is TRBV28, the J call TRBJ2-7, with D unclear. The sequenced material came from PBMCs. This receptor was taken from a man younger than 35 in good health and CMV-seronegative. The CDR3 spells CASSSPYEQYF. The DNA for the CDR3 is TGTGCCAGCAGCTCTCCTTACGAGCAGTACTTC.